Below, one T cell receptor beta chain is given with its context. Its target antigen remains unknown. Within one base of it there is no much larger clone, and no base qualities were kept. Using the deep immunoSEQ assay, TCR CDR3 regions were amplified from genomic DNA by multiplex PCR. For each cell subset, the extracted genomic DNA was distributed evenly across all wells of several immunoSEQ 96-well plates, and each plate served as one replicate. For sorted subsets, each replicate PCR was loaded with around 220 ng genomic DNA, equivalent to 25,000 to 30,000 T cell genomes. Purified libraries were quantified with a Qubit 3.0 fluorometer, sized on a Bioanalyzer 2100, and re-quantified with the KAPA Library Quantification kit. Every immunoSEQ 96-well plate was sequenced on a dedicated single-read 150-cycle Illumina NextSeq 550 flow cell. Regarding the original processing steps: Because the immunoSEQ output included only junctional sequences and no quality scores, the filtering could not be the same as the filtering used for full-length reads. Sequences were annotated with PyIR, a Python wrapper for IgBLAST v1.9, using IMGT germline references to assign V/J genes and CDR3. Reads with weak V/J assignments (E-value above 1e-6), missing CDR3, stop codons, out-of-frame junctions, or ambiguous translated residues were removed. A V3J clonotype was defined by an identical inferred V gene, J gene, and CDR3 amino acid sequence. Percentage overlap between repertoires was computed as shared unique clonotypes divided by the size of the smaller repertoire. RTK rarefaction, the Chao1 estimator, and Recon v2.1 estimates of unobserved clonotypes were used to assess repertoire richness. Generation probabilities were computed with OLGA for all TCRbeta clonotypes obtained by the gDNA method from four donors. TCRdb limited this immuneACCESS table to in-frame rearrangements with V and J called. A share of clones is missing; checked studies link under half to unresolved V genes, and the rest is unexplained. The V and J calls and the clone size are those of that table, but D and trimming were determined from the DNA. Across this sample there are 600,000 or so clones, with roughly 98% seen only once. The top ten constitute more than 0.3% of the sample.

CD8 naive samples were CD45RO-negative cells positively selected for CCR7, giving a CD45RA+CCR7+ population that excluded TemRA cells. Healthy HIV-negative adults with no recently reported acute infections or vaccinations were included as donors. Every donor was a Caucasian adult living in Nashville, Tennessee, USA. Blood was obtained by leukapheresis, after which PBMCs were separated by Ficoll-Histopaque density gradient centrifugation and cryopreserved in liquid nitrogen vapor phase. Analytical flow cytometry was used to check the purity and quantity of each magnetically sorted T cell population. Each sorted fraction had its genomic DNA isolated and then quantified by UV absorbance on a Nanodrop 2000c. The sample originates from a study of shared clonotypes between healthy human individuals (dated by TCRdb to 2018 to 2021). Regarding the research as a whole: The cohort included three men and a couple of women between 18 and 49 years of age. For each donor, CD4 naive and CD4 memory were each run on three plates, CD8 naive on two plates, and CD8 memory on one plate. Blood TCR repertoires of roughly 5 healthy adults were deeply sequenced to estimate repertoire size and the extent of clonotype sharing between individuals. Different laboratories and diverse techniques were used to prepare libraries and sequence TCR repertoires, to increase sequencing depth and limit assay-specific biases. Leukapheresis yielded between about 0.9 and 10 billion PBMCs per donor.

The full study reports these points: Even with the large sequencing depth, rarefaction of the sorted-subset datasets indicated that sequencing was incomplete. Clonotypes shared by all four sorted-subset donors showed higher generation probabilities than non-shared clonotypes. Naive subsets generally had larger estimated clonotype richness than memory subsets did. The small number of donors limited the genetic and exposure-history diversity represented. Around 5.4% of naive CD4, around 3.5% of naive CD8, roughly 2.4% of memory CD4, and 0.35% to 0.4% of memory CD8 clonotypes were shared across several donors. Pairwise subsampling indicated that sequencing depth was expected to affect the degree of clonotype sharing among donors. Sampling was restricted to blood, and TCR repertoires in tissue are likely to differ from TCR repertoires in blood.

The V end gives up 6 bases and the J end 3 bases, leaving 12 bases in the junction not matched to a gene. The germline V gene sets CDR1 to MGHRA and CDR2 to YSYEKL. Reading from cysteine to phenylalanine, the CDR3 counts 17 amino acids. The DNA shown is the 51-base CDR3, in frame from base 1. This sequence was found in a man aged 25 to 45 in good health. The sequence links TRBV4-1 to TRBJ2-2; 8 central bases correspond to TRBD1. Sample: naive CD8+ T cells sorted from blood. Reading the label with the study, this specimen's cell subset or site is: CD45RA+CCR7+. For the CDR3, the sequence is CASSPKGRQGYTGELFF. The base sequence is TGCGCCAGCAGTCCAAAAGGGAGACAGGGGTACACCGGGGAGCTGTTTTTT.